This T cell receptor beta chain stems from a study of T cells expressing NK-cell markers. Looked up from germline, CDR1 is MNHNS and CDR2 is SASEGT. The CDR3 runs 13 residues. TCRdb re-called the 5' RACE reads and shows each CDR3 protein once, DNA omitted. This specimen shows approximately 150,000 distinct CDR3 sequences; the ten leading clones hold less than 20%. The sequencing sample was made of blood T cells: a sorted CD56 or NKG2C T cell subset, CD4+ or CD8+ T cells, or bulk PBMC T cells (not recorded which). The genes are TRBV6-1 and TRBJ2-4. This clonotype was sampled from a woman aged 18 to 75 in good health. The CDR3: CASFRELENIQYF.